The entry below describes one T cell receptor beta chain. Enrolment of Seattle patients took place during active infection, and they were followed longitudinally. This entry belongs to a study of blood T cell repertoires in COVID-19. Background on the study: Sources were T cells, B-cell-depleted T cells, or PBMCs; the material itself was cDNA or gDNA.

Authors' processing steps: Scientists estimated how many nucleated cells there were by amplifying reference gene primers. The method was immunoSEQ multiplex PCR; TCRdb's version includes in-frame clones alone and lacks a portion of them. V and J calls and clone size are given by that table; D and trimming were obtained from the DNA. The sample contains approximately 170,000 clones, 80% to 85% of which appear only once. The ends were cut back, 2 bases at V and 2 bases at J, with 9 bases in the middle. This CDR3 comprises 14 residues. Germline-derived CDR1 and CDR2 are SGHRS and YFSETQ. The rearrangement links TRBV5-1 to TRBJ2-3; no definite D call. The receptor was isolated from a woman in her 70s with COVID-19, enrolled during active disease. Sequences were obtained from peripheral blood. The CDR3 bases are TGCGCCAGCAGCTTCGGCGGATACACAGATACGCAGTATTTT. Its protein is CASSFGGYTDTQYF.